This T cell receptor beta chain was profiled in a study of T cell responses to AZD1222 COVID-19 vaccine. The data were produced by immunoSEQ multiplex PCR, yet TCRdb's version contains in-frame clones alone and is incomplete. This table holds around 99,000 clones, approximately 90% found once. Trimming shortened V by 5 bases and J by 1 base, and 8 bases separated the two germline ends. The CDR3 contains 14 residues. Germline assignment: CDR1 PRHDT and CDR2 FYEKMQ (reference sequence). This TCR came from an adult in good health. The source material was peripheral blood, sampled on day 0 of AZD1222 vaccination. The chain employs TRBV13 and TRBJ2-2; possible D gene TRBD1, 5 bases. The CDR3 sequence: CASSNRGNTGELFF. In DNA form, the CDR3 reads TGTGCCAGCAGCAATAGGGGGAACACCGGGGAGCTGTTTTTT.